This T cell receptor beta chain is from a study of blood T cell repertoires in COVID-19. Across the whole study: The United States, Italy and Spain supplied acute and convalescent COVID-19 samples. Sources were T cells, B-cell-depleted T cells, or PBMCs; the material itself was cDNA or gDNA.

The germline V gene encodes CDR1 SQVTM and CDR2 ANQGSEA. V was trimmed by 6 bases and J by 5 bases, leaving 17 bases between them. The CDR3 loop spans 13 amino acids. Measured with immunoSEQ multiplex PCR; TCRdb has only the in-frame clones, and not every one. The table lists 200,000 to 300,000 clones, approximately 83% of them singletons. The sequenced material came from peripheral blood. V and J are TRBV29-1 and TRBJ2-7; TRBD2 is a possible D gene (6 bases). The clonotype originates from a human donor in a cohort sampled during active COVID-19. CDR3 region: CSVPLGGVDEQYF. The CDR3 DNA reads TGCAGCGTACCTTTGGGAGGCGTTGACGAGCAGTACTTC.